Listed below are T cell receptor beta chains from one sample, sequenced in a study of T cells after yellow fever vaccination. MiXCR, applied by TCRdb to the 5' RACE reads, yields one record per CDR3 protein. The table shows around 100,000 distinct CDR3 sequences, with more than 7.5% occurring only once. This sample comprised CD8+ T cells sorted from PBMCs, obtained 45 days after the yellow fever booster vaccination. These receptors originate from a man aged 30-40 years who received the YFV17D yellow fever vaccine. CDR3s include the opening cysteine and the closing phenylalanine or tryptophan. The D gene is left open where the match is weak. Not all rows give a size; the values are once, few, many and, for expanded clones, a class.

V: TRBV7-7
D: NA
size: many
J: TRBJ2-3
CDR3: CASSLYTTDTQYF
DNA: TGTGCTAGCAGCTTATATACCACAGATACGCAGTATTTT

V: TRBV29-1
D: NA
size: NA
J: TRBJ1-5
CDR3: CSVEEGRGGNQPQHF
DNA: TGCAGCGTTGAAGAAGGCAGGGGCGGCAATCAGCCCCAGCATTTT

V: TRBV9
D: NA
size: many
J: TRBJ1-1
CDR3: CASSAGGQASRDF
DNA: TGTGCCAGCAGCGCGGGAGGGCAAGCGTCAAGAGACTTT

V: TRBV7-6
D: TRBD2
size: few
J: TRBJ2-1
CDR3: CASSPWTSAQGGEQFF
DNA: TGTGCCAGCAGCCCCTGGACTAGCGCCCAGGGGGGTGAGCAGTTCTTC

V: TRBV10-3
D: TRBD2
size: many
J: TRBJ2-1
CDR3: CAIAGVAAYNEQFF
DNA: TGTGCCATCGCGGGGGTAGCGGCCTACAATGAGCAGTTCTTC

V: TRBV20-1
D: NA
size: many
J: TRBJ2-1
CDR3: CSARDLDNEQFF
DNA: TGCAGTGCTAGGGATCTCGACAATGAGCAGTTCTTC

V: TRBV20-1
D: TRBD2
size: many
J: TRBJ2-3
CDR3: CSATLAGANTDTQYF
DNA: TGCAGTGCTACACTAGCGGGAGCTAACACAGATACGCAGTATTTT

V: TRBV29-1
D: NA
size: NA
J: TRBJ2-5
CDR3: CSVEDPGRFQETQYF
DNA: TGCAGCGTTGAAGATCCGGGCAGGTTCCAAGAGACCCAGTACTTC

V: TRBV6-2/TRBV6-3
D: NA
size: NA
J: TRBJ1-2
CDR3: CASSWGNYGYTF
DNA: TGTGCCAGCAGTTGGGGGAACTATGGCTACACCTTC

V: TRBV11-2
D: TRBD2
size: NA
J: TRBJ2-2
CDR3: CASSLFSAGGSGTGELFF
DNA: TGTGCCAGCAGCTTATTCTCAGCGGGAGGCTCGGGGACCGGGGAGCTGTTTTTT

V: TRBV29-1
D: NA
size: few
J: TRBJ2-7
CDR3: CSVEKSGWGNDEQYF
DNA: TGCAGCGTTGAAAAGTCCGGCTGGGGTAACGACGAGCAGTACTTC

V: TRBV7-9
D: TRBD2
size: many
J: TRBJ2-1
CDR3: CASSLYSGLTGTSGYNEQFF
DNA: TGTGCCAGCAGCTTATATTCAGGTCTGACCGGAACTAGCGGTTACAATGAGCAGTTCTTC

V: TRBV5-1
D: TRBD2
size: many
J: TRBJ2-5
CDR3: CASSLGTSGRDQETQYF
DNA: TGCGCCAGCAGCTTGGGGACTAGCGGGAGGGATCAAGAGACCCAGTACTTC

V: TRBV12-3/TRBV12-4
D: NA
size: NA
J: TRBJ2-7
CDR3: CASSLQSSGYEHYF
DNA: TGTGCCAGCAGTTTACAGTCCTCTGGCTACGAGCACTACTTC

V: TRBV20-1
D: NA
size: many
J: TRBJ2-3
CDR3: CSARDKSTDTQYF
DNA: TGCAGTGCGCGGGACAAAAGCACAGATACGCAGTATTTT

V: TRBV2
D: NA
size: few
J: TRBJ2-1
CDR3: CASRVHNEQFF
DNA: TGTGCCAGCAGGGTCCACAATGAGCAGTTCTTC

V: TRBV28
D: NA
size: NA
J: TRBJ2-1
CDR3: CASSFSAEQFF
DNA: TGTGCCAGCAGTTTTTCCGCGGAGCAGTTCTTC

V: TRBV10-3
D: NA
size: NA
J: TRBJ2-7
CDR3: CAISEVRGWSYEQYF
DNA: TGTGCCATCAGTGAGGTCCGGGGCTGGTCTTACGAGCAGTACTTC

V: TRBV27
D: NA
size: many
J: TRBJ1-5
CDR3: CATGPLGNQPQHF
DNA: TGTGCCACCGGTCCTCTGGGCAATCAGCCCCAGCATTTT

V: TRBV7-6
D: NA
size: many
J: TRBJ2-2
CDR3: CASSLGEATGELFF
DNA: TGTGCCAGCAGCCTAGGGGAGGCCACCGGGGAGCTGTTTTTT

V: TRBV20-1
D: NA
size: many
J: TRBJ2-1
CDR3: CSAHSGLPSDEQFF
DNA: TGCAGTGCCCACAGTGGACTCCCGTCCGATGAGCAGTTCTTC

V: TRBV20-1
D: NA
size: few
J: TRBJ2-2
CDR3: CSASARDFNTGELFF
DNA: TGCAGTGCCTCAGCTAGGGACTTCAACACCGGGGAGCTGTTTTTT

V: TRBV20-1
D: NA
size: NA
J: TRBJ2-7
CDR3: CSARGARFWEQYF
DNA: TGCAGTGCTAGAGGGGCCCGCTTCTGGGAGCAGTACTTC